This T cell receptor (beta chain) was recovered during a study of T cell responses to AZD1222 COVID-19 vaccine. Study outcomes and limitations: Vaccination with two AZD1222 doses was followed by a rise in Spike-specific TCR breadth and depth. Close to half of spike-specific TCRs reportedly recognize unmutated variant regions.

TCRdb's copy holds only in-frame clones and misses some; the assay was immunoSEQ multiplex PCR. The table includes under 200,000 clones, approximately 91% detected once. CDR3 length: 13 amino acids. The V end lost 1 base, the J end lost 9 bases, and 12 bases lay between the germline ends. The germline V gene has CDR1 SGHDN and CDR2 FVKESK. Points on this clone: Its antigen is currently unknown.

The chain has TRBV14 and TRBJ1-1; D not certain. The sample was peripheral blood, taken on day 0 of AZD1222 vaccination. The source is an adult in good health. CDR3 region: CASSQVNGKKAFF. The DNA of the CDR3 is TGTGCCAGCAGCCAAGTAAATGGGAAAAAAGCTTTCTTT.